These T cell receptor beta chains were read from a single sample in a study of shared clonotypes between healthy human individuals. Using immunoSEQ multiplex PCR, the repertoire was profiled, and TCRdb retains in-frame clones only, with some absent. The sample shows 1,500,000 or so clones, around 98.5% of them seen only once. Sequencing used naive CD4+ T cells sorted from blood. These receptors all come from a man aged 25 to 45 in good health. Each CDR3 is given with its conserved first and last residue. The order of the fields is V gene, J gene, CDR3 length, CDR3 protein.

TRBV14	TRBJ2-7	14	CASSLTGGWDEQYF
TRBV7-6	TRBJ2-7	15	CASSLAGDRANEQYF
TRBV25-1	TRBJ2-7	12	CASTGHTYEQYF
TRBV2	TRBJ2-7	13	CASGGGFPYEQYF
TRBV5-8	TRBJ1-2	15	CASSLDGRVLGGYTF
TRBV29-1	TRBJ2-1	15	CSALGAGRSYNEQFF
TRBV11-3	TRBJ2-2	18	CASSLTHHGTGNPGELFF
TRBV6-1	TRBJ1-4	18	CASSAFGQGAFTNEKLFF
TRBV7-2	TRBJ2-7	14	CASSFWDRVHEQYF
TRBV21-1	TRBJ2-1	18	CASTTNRGPGDAYNEQFF
TRBV6-1	TRBJ2-7	14	CASSPLGTANEQYF
TRBV7-2	TRBJ2-1	15	CASSLIAVRDNEQFF
TRBV5-1	TRBJ2-2	15	CASSRTTTNTGELFF
TRBV13	TRBJ1-3	17	CASSLRQGMSSGNTIYF
TRBV5-1	TRBJ1-2	14	CASSEAPGNYGYTF
TRBV29-1	TRBJ2-7	15	CSVVDGRNLRHEQYF
TRBV19	TRBJ1-5	15	CASSIEDSQYQPQHF
TRBV18	TRBJ1-1	16	CASSASPNRVGTEAFF
TRBV15	TRBJ2-1	13	CATSRVSYNEQFF
TRBV7-3	TRBJ2-7	15	CASSPTGTGGLEQYF
TRBV30	TRBJ2-4	13	CAWSSGAKNIQYF
TRBV15	TRBJ2-3	15	CATSRVSGSTDTQYF